Below, 15 T cell receptor beta chains from the same sample are listed, as sequenced in a study of T cell responses to AZD1222 COVID-19 vaccine (dated by TCRdb to about 2021). The time point label corresponds to: about 28 days (+/-7) after the second vaccine dose. Library generation was performed with the immunoSEQ multiplex PCR assay. The table comes from immuneACCESS by way of TCRdb, which keeps in-frame sequences with V and J called. Part of the clones is missing from these tables; in studies checked, under half for an unresolved V gene and the rest for unknown reasons. The sample table lists 130,000 or so clones, roughly 88% of them with a count of one. About a quarter of the sample rests with the top ten. The sample was peripheral blood, taken 28 days after the second AZD1222 dose. These receptors all come from an adult who received the AZD1222 COVID-19 vaccine.

This clone was seen more than once but under ten times. The V gene is TRBV7-2, the J gene TRBJ1-2; 7 bases are a match to TRBD1. Trimming at V came to 7 bases and at J to 4 bases, leaving 6 bases not matched to a gene. This CDR3 contains 13 residues. CDR1 and CDR2 from the germline V gene are SGHTA and FQGNSA. CDR3 in amino acids: CASKQGLSYGYTF. CDR3 nucleotide sequence: TGTGCCAGCAAACAGGGGCTGAGCTATGGCTACACCTTC.

The chain recombines TRBV9 with TRBJ1-2; D is uncertain. The germline V and J ends were trimmed by 3 bases and 7 bases, with 10 bases remaining between them. The length of the CDR3 is 12 residues. Germline V gene sequence: CDR1 SGDLS, CDR2 YYNGEE. The CDR3 here is CASSGPNIGYTF. Written as DNA, the CDR3 is TGTGCCAGCAGCGGCCCAAACATTGGCTACACCTTC.

This rearrangement joins TRBV18 to TRBJ1-1; no definite D call. V was pared by 3 bases and J by 0 bases, with 11 bases between. From germline, CDR1 is KGHSH and CDR2 LQKENI. This CDR3 spans 15 amino acids. CDR3 loop: CASSPRLDVNTEAFF. DNA of the CDR3: TGTGCCAGCTCACCCCGACTGGATGTGAACACTGAAGCTTTCTTT.

The J gene is TRBJ1-1, the V gene TRBV4-3, with a weak D call TRBD1 (5 bases). Germline CDR1 reads LGHNA; CDR2 reads YSLEER. CDR3 length equals 14 residues. The V end was cut by 5 bases, the J end by 5 bases, with 15 bases between. CDR3 DNA: TGCGCCAGCAGCGGAGGGACGTCCTGGACTGAAGCTTTCTTT. Protein sequence: CASSGGTSWTEAFF.

The V and J genes are TRBV7-8 and TRBJ2-7; 7 positions agree with TRBD1. The CDR3 has 14 amino acids. Germline CDR1 SGHVS, CDR2 FQNEAQ. V dropped 5 bases and J dropped 3; count of bases not matched to a gene: 7. The CDR3 DNA follows: TGTGCCAGCAGCACTGGGGACAGCTTCTACGAGCAGTACTTC. Translated, it gives CASSTGDSFYEQYF.

The V and J genes are TRBV5-5 and TRBJ1-1, with D uncertain. The ends were cut back, 5 bases at V and 8 bases at J, with 22 bases in the middle. CDR1 and CDR2 (germline): SGHKS, YYEKEE (reference sequence). The CDR3 covers 15 residues. This CDR3 reads CASSPQSQQLREAFF. The CDR3 DNA is TGTGCCAGCAGTCCACAATCTCAGCAGCTAAGGGAAGCTTTCTTT.

This clone was observed a single time. The J gene is TRBJ1-1, the V gene TRBV6-2 or TRBV6-3; no reliable D call. V lost 0 bases and J 1 base, leaving 9 bases between the germline ends. CDR1 and CDR2 (germline): MNHEY, SVGEGT. The CDR3 totals 15 residues. CDR3 nucleotide sequence: TGTGCCAGCAGTTACTCCATTCTGCGGAACACTGAAGCTTTCTTT. As protein: CASSYSILRNTEAFF.

The rearrangement joins TRBV21-1 to TRBJ1-5. TRBV21-1 is flagged as a pseudogene. This CDR3 has 15 amino acids. The DNA of the CDR3 is TGTGCCAGCAGCACCGGACCCCTTAGCAATCAGCCCCAGCATTTT. It specifies CASSTGPLSNQPQHF.

The sample holds one count of this clone. The chain employs TRBV5-6 and TRBJ1-6; 8 bases map to TRBD1. Germline V gene lookup returns CDR1 SGHDT and CDR2 YYEEEE. Trimming at V came to 4 bases and at J to 10 bases, leaving 10 bases not matched to a gene. This CDR3 comprises 15 residues. The CDR3 DNA sequence: TGTGCCAGCAGCGCTGAGGACAGGGAAACGTCACCCCTCCACTTT. Its protein product is CASSAEDRETSPLHF.

The rearrangement uses TRBV7-9 and TRBJ1-4; D not certain. V gave up 5 bases and J gave up 8 bases, with 18 bases separating them. Per the germline V gene, CDR1 is SEHNR and CDR2 is FQNEAQ (reference sequence). The CDR3 has 15 residues. This CDR3 is CASSPGMSGREKLFF. In nucleotides, the CDR3 is TGTGCCAGCAGCCCGGGGATGTCCGGTAGGGAAAAACTGTTTTTT.

The chain has TRBV4-3 and TRBJ2-3, with D unclear. The CDR3 length is 16 residues. Deletions cut 0 bases from V and 1 base from J, with 11 bases between. CDR1 is LGHNA, CDR2 YSLEER, per germline. CDR3 DNA: TGCGCCAGCAGCCAAGACGAAATAGGGCGCACAGATACGCAGTATTTT. Its translation: CASSQDEIGRTDTQYF.

The chain couples TRBV11-2 to TRBJ1-5, with no clear D. The germline CDR1 and CDR2 sequences are SGHAT and FQNNGV. This CDR3 is built from 15 residues. Trimming pared 0 bases from V and 0 bases from J, leaving 6 bases between. The CDR3, as DNA: TGTGCCAGCAGCTTAGACGGCGGTAGCAATCAGCCCCAGCATTTT. Translation gives CASSLDGGSNQPQHF. Full variable domain (outside the CDR3, taken from reference TRBV11-2 and TRBJ1-5): EAGVAQSPRYKIIEKRQSVAFWCNPISGHATLYWYQQILGQGPKLLIQFQNNGVVDDSQLPKDRFSAERLKGVDSTLKIQPAKLEDSAVYLCASSLDGGSNQPQHFGDGTRLSIL.

The V call is TRBV7-9, the J call TRBJ1-4, with D hard to call. V was pared by 1 base and J by 7 bases, with 13 bases between. The germline gives CDR1 SEHNR, CDR2 FQNEAQ (reference sequence). This CDR3 spans 15 amino acids. The DNA for the CDR3 is TGTGCCAGCAGCTTAGAAGAGGGAGTTAGTGAAAAACTGTTTTTT. Encoded protein: CASSLEEGVSEKLFF.

This chain connects TRBV6-2 or TRBV6-3 to TRBJ2-7, with TRBD2 matching 7 bases. With V trimmed by 0 bases and J by 10 bases, 6 bases remained unmatched. Per germline, CDR1 MNHEY and CDR2 SVGEGT. The CDR3 consists of 13 residues. The CDR3 nucleotides are TGTGCCAGCAGTTACTCGCGCCTAGCGGCACAGTACTTC. Encoded protein: CASSYSRLAAQYF.

The chain recombines TRBV5-5 with TRBJ2-3, with 7 positions matching TRBD1. The CDR3 consists of 14 residues. Germline assignment: CDR1 SGHKS and CDR2 YYEKEE (reference sequence). V lost 3 bases to trimming and J lost 6 bases; unmatched junction nucleotides: 7. The CDR3 DNA is TGTGCCAGCAGCTCGACAGGGTTGGGGGATACGCAGTATTTT. Protein product: CASSSTGLGDTQYF.